Following are 3 T cell receptor beta chains from one sample sequenced in a study of T cell responses to AZD1222 COVID-19 vaccine. The repertoire was sequenced with immunoSEQ multiplex PCR; TCRdb's copy has only in-frame clones and lacks some. The table records under 150,000 clones, 88% of them present only once. The input for sequencing was peripheral blood, taken on day 0 of AZD1222 vaccination. Receptors originate from an adult in good health.

The chain employs TRBV6-6 and TRBJ2-1; D is perhaps TRBD2 (5 bases). This CDR3 is built from 16 residues. Germline CDR1 MNHNY, CDR2 SVGAGI (reference sequence). Trimming took 5 bases from V and 7 from J, leaving 21 bases between them. The CDR3 sequence is CASSAPQTGYLNEQFF. DNA for the CDR3: TGTGCCAGCAGTGCCCCTCAGACGGGGTACTTGAATGAGCAGTTCTTC.

The chain combines TRBV27 with TRBJ2-2; no clear D. The CDR3 totals 15 residues. The V gene lost 3 bases and the J gene lost 0 bases, with 8 bases spanning the gap. CDR1 MNHEY and CDR2 SMNVEV come from the germline V gene (reference sequence). For the CDR3, the DNA is TGTGCCAGCAGTTTTTCACAGTCGAACACCGGGGAGCTGTTTTTT. This translates into CASSFSQSNTGELFF.

V gene TRBV6-6 combines with J gene TRBJ2-2, with no clear D. V was pared by 9 bases and J by 1 base, with 9 bases between. The CDR3 is 13 amino acids. CDR1 is MNHNY, CDR2 SVGAGI, per germline (reference sequence). CDR3 sequence: CASRIGNTGELFF. CDR3 DNA: TGTGCCAGTCGGATCGGGAACACCGGGGAGCTGTTTTTT.